This passage covers 8 T cell receptor beta chains from one sample sequenced in a study of shared clonotypes between healthy human individuals. This table comes from immunoSEQ multiplex PCR, and its TCRdb copy is limited to in-frame clones, with some not included. The sample lists a few million clones, more than 80% occurring once. The sequencing input was naive CD4+ T cells sorted from blood. The subset: CD45RA+ positively selected. These receptors were obtained from a young man in good health.

This chain joins TRBV27 and TRBJ2-2; D might be TRBD2 (6 bases). The CDR3 has 16 residues. The V gene's germline CDR1 is MNHEY and CDR2 SMNVEV (reference sequence). V dropped 5 bases and J dropped 2 bases, with 15 bases sitting between them. The CDR3 spells CASSKTGTLNTGELFF. The DNA of the CDR3 is TGTGCCAGCAGTAAAACCGGGACTCTCAACACCGGGGAGCTGTTTTTT.

This clone occurred a few times. The gene calls are TRBV28 and TRBJ1-6; D remains ambiguous. V shed 1 base and J shed 10 bases, with 8 bases lying between them. The CDR3 consists of 13 residues. The germline V gene has CDR1 MDHEN and CDR2 SYDVKM. The CDR3 region has the DNA TGTGCCAGCAGTTTATCCGGGTCCTCACCCCTCCACTTT. Translation gives CASSLSGSSPLHF.

This clone was counted once. The V and J genes are TRBV9 and TRBJ2-2; perhaps TRBD1 as D (5 bases). The V gene lost 3 bases and the J gene lost 1 base, with 7 bases spanning the gap. This CDR3 spans 14 amino acids. Germline lookup yields CDR1 SGDLS and CDR2 YYNGEE. CDR3 nucleotides: TGTGCCAGCAGCGAGGGGAAGAACACCGGGGAGCTGTTTTTT. Encoded protein: CASSEGKNTGELFF.

This chain links TRBV25-1 with TRBJ1-2; 9 bases map to TRBD1. The length of the CDR3 is 16 residues. After removal of 4 bases from V and 3 bases from J, the junction contained 9 bases not matched to a gene. Looked up from germline, CDR1 is MGHDK and CDR2 is SYGVNS. CDR3 DNA: TGTGCCAGCAGTGTGGGGACAGGGAGGGGTGACTATGGCTACACCTTC. It yields the protein CASSVGTGRGDYGYTF.

The genes are TRBV7-9 and TRBJ1-2, with D maybe TRBD1 (5 bases). CDR1 and CDR2 (germline): SEHNR, FQNEAQ (reference sequence). This CDR3 is built from 16 residues. The V and J ends lost 2 bases and 1 base respectively, with 14 bases between them. CDR3 DNA sequence: TGTGCCAGCAGCTTAAACGGGGCCTCCTTTAACTATGGCTACACCTTC. Translated, it gives CASSLNGASFNYGYTF.

V is TRBV4-1 and J is TRBJ1-4; D remains ambiguous. The CDR3 consists of 15 residues. Germline V CDR1 and CDR2: MGHRA, YSYEKL. The germline V and J ends were trimmed by 0 bases and 8 bases, with 13 bases remaining between them. CDR3: CASSQDRADLEKLFF. CDR3 DNA sequence: TGCGCCAGCAGCCAAGATCGGGCAGATTTGGAAAAACTGTTTTTT.

J is TRBJ1-5 and V is TRBV5-1; 10 positions match TRBD1. J gave up 5 bases and V 2 bases, and 4 bases lay outside the gene matches. Looked up from germline, CDR1 is SGHRS and CDR2 is YFSETQ. CDR3 size: 15 residues. Here the CDR3 DNA reads TGCGCCAGCAGCTTCGGGACAGGGGAATATCAGCCCCAGCATTTT. It yields the protein CASSFGTGEYQPQHF.

This chain connects TRBV4-1 to TRBJ2-2, with D possibly matching TRBD1 (5 bases). CDR1 and CDR2 from the germline V gene are MGHRA and YSYEKL. CDR3 length: 15 amino acids. Trimming stripped 0 bases from V and 3 bases from J, with 8 bases between. CDR3 residues: CASSQDWTYTGELFF. The CDR3 DNA follows: TGCGCCAGCAGCCAAGATTGGACATACACCGGGGAGCTGTTTTTT.